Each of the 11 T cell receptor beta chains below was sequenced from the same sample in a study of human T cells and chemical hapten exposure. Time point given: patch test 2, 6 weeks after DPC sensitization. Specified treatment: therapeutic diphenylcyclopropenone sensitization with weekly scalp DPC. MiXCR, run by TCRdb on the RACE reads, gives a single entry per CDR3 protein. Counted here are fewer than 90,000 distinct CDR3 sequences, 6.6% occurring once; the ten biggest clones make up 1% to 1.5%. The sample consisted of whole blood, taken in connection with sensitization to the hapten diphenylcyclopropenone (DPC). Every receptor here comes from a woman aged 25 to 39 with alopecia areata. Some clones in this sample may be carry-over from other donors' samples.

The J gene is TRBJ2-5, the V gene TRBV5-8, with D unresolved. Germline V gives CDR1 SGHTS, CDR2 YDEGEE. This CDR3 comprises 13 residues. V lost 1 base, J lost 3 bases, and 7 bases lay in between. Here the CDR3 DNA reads TGTGCCAGCAGCTTGATGGGAAAAGAGACCCAGTACTTC. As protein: CASSLMGKETQYF.

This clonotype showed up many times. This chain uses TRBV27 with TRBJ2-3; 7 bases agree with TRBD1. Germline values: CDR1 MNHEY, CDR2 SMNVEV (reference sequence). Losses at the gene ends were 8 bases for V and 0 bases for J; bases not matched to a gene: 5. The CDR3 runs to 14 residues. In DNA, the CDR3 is TGTGCCAGCGGACAGGACGTGAGCACAGATACGCAGTATTTT. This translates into CASGQDVSTDTQYF.

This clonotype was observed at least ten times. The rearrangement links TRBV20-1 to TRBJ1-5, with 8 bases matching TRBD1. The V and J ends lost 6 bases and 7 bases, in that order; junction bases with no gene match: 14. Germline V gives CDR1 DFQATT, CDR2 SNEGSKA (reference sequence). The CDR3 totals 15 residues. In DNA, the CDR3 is TGCAGTGCCACCCTGGCGGGGACAGGTGGACAGCCCCAGCATTTT. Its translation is CSATLAGTGGQPQHF.

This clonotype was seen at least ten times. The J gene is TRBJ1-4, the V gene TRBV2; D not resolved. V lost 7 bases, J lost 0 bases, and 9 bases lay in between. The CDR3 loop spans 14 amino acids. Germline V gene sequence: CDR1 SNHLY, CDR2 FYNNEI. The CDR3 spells CASTFGSTNEKLFF. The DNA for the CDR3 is TGTGCCAGCACTTTCGGTTCAACTAATGAAAAACTGTTTTTT.

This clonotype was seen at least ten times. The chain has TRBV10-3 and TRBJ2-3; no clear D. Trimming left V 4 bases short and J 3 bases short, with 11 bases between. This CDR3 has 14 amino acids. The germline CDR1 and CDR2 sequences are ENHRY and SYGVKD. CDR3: CAISGNSWTDTQYF. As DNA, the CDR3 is TGTGCCATCAGTGGAAATAGTTGGACAGATACGCAGTATTTT.

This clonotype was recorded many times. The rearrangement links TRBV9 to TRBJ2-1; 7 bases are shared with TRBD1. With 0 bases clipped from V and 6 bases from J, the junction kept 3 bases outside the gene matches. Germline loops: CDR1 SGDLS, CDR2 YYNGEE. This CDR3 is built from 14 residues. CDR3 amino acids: CASSVGGDSNEQFF. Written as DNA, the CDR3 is TGTGCCAGCAGCGTAGGAGGGGACAGCAATGAGCAGTTCTTC.

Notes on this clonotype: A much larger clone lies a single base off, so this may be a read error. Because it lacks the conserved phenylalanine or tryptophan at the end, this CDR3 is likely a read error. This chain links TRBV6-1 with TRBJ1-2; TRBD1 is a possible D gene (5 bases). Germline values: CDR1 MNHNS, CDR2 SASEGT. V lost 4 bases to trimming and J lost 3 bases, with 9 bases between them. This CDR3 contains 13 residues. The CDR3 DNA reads TGTGCCAGCAGTGGGGGGACGGACTATGGCTACACCCTC. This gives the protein CASSGGTDYGYTL.

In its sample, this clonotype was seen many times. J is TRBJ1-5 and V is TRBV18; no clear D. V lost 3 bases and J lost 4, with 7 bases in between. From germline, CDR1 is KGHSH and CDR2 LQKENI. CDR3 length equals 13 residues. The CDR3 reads CASSPGENQPQHF. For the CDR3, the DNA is TGTGCCAGCTCACCCGGGGAGAATCAGCCCCAGCATTTT.

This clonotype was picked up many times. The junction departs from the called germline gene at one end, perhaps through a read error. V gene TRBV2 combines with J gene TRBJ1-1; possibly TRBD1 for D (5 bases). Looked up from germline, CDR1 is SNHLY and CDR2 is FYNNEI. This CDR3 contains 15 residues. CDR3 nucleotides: TGCACCTCCAGCCCACTCGGGACGGGGAACACTGAAGCTTTCTTT. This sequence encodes CTSSPLGTGNTEAFF.

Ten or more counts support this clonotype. In DNA, the CDR3 is TGTGCCAGCGGACAGGGGCAGCCCCAGCATTTT. This encodes CASGQGQPQHF. The chain is built from TRBV2 and TRBJ1-5; 9 bases agree with TRBD1. J was trimmed by 7 bases and V by 8 bases; bases with no gene match: 0. Germline V gene data show CDR1 as SNHLY and CDR2 as FYNNEI. The CDR3 is made up of 11 amino acids.

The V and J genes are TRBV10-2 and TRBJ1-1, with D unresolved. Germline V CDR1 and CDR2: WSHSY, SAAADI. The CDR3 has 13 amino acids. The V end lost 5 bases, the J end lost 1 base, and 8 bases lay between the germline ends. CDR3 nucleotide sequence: TGCGCCAGCAGTCGGTTCAGGAACACTGAAGCTTTCTTT. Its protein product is CASSRFRNTEAFF.